This note documents a single T cell receptor (beta chain) sequence. Its antigen is unidentified. Germline V gene data show CDR1 as LNHNV and CDR2 as YYDKDF (reference sequence). The CDR3 is 14 residues long. The ends lost 3 bases at V and 6 bases at J; junction bases unmatched: 4. Extracted RNA was reverse transcribed into cDNA, the sequencing template. Measured with immunoSEQ multiplex PCR; TCRdb has only the in-frame clones, and not every one. The sample yields some 170,000 clones, about 55% seen once. The sample comes from a study of CD8+ T cells in alopecia areata. Points from the study as a whole: Shared TCR sequences were less clear between patients than in mice, possibly partly from HLA diversity.

Treatment specified: oral pan-JAK inhibitor, 5-10 mg twice daily. Starting from PBMCs, sorting isolated CD4+ and CD8+ T cells. This chain links TRBV15 with TRBJ1-5; 8 positions agree with TRBD1. The receptor comes from a human donor with alopecia areata. The material was CD8+ T cells sorted from blood, obtained at week 24, from a patient treated with tofacitinib. CDR3 nucleotides: TGTGCCACCAGCAGGGACAGGGCCAGTCAGCCCCAGCATTTT. Its translation: CATSRDRASQPQHF. The variable domain in full, with the rest retrieved from reference TRBV15 and TRBJ1-5, is DAMVIQNPRYQVTQFGKPVTLSCSQTLNHNVMYWYQQKSSQAPKLLFHYYDKDFNNEADTPDNFQSRRPNTSFCFLDIRSPGLGDTAMYLCATSRDRASQPQHFGDGTRLSIL.